This TCR beta chain was sequenced during a study of blood T cell repertoires in COVID-19 (dated by TCRdb to about 2020). With respect to the entire study: Samples from collaborators originated in the United States, Italy and Spain and spanned both the acute and convalescent phases of COVID-19. The material from the prospective study consisted of cDNA or gDNA derived from T cells, B-cell-depleted T cells, or PBMCs. The dataset comprised deeply sampled blood TCRbeta repertoires from subjects exposed to, actively infected with, or recovered from COVID-19. A freely available public database, intended as a resource for researchers studying the immune response to SARS-CoV-2, is where the repertoires were released. The samples were drawn from two sources: the first 160 participants of the ongoing ImmuneRACE study, and about 1,300 subjects contributed by 6 global collaborators. The sample metadata nearly always contained a de-identified subject ID, COVID-19 status, age in years and sex. Where available, HLA class I and class II types were taken from metadata supplied by the sample provider and were not determined by assay-based typing. What the work shows at the level of the full study, not this receptor alone: The amount of clinical and demographic metadata varied by source and participant and was provided uncurated.

As concerns this clone: Its antigen specificity is not known. Base qualities are not recorded, but no much larger clone differs from it by a single base.

TCRbeta CDR3 regions were amplified from genomic DNA using the immunoSEQ Assay, a bias-controlled multiplex PCR. Per the authors' processing: The number of nucleated cells in each sample was estimated from the amplification of reference gene primers within the assay. To quantify the absolute abundance of each unique TCRbeta CDR3 rearrangement, sequence reads were collapsed and filtered. For each sample, productive Simpson clonality was calculated as the square root of Simpson's diversity index over productive rearrangements. The clones in this table, taken by TCRdb from immuneACCESS, are in-frame only. Not every clone is retained; where verified, under half of the shortfall comes from an unresolved V gene, and the cause of the rest is unknown. For V, J and clone size, that table is used; D and trimming come from the DNA. The sample table holds roughly 21,000 clones, of which roughly 80% were seen once. Under 3.5% of the sample belongs to the ten largest clones.

The collaborating institutions used their own protocols to collect whole blood in K2EDTA tubes. For TCRbeta analysis, collaborators shipped samples as frozen whole blood, isolated PBMCs, or DNA extracted from either of those sample types. Between the V and J ends, shortened by 7 bases and 4 bases respectively, the junction contains 17 bases. There are 14 amino acids in the CDR3, from cysteine to phenylalanine inclusive. Kept here is only the CDR3 DNA, which spans 42 bases and is read in frame from base 1. The CDR1 and CDR2 encoded by the germline V gene are SNHLY and FYNNEI. This TCR was sampled from a man between 35 and 55 years old with acute or convalescent COVID-19. The specimen was peripheral blood. The receptor chain draws on TRBV2 and TRBJ2-7; the best D guess is TRBD1, with 6 bases matching. Read as DNA, the sequence is TGTGCCAGCACCCCCTCTCGGACAGAATACGAGCAGTACTTC. Its protein is CASTPSRTEYEQYF.